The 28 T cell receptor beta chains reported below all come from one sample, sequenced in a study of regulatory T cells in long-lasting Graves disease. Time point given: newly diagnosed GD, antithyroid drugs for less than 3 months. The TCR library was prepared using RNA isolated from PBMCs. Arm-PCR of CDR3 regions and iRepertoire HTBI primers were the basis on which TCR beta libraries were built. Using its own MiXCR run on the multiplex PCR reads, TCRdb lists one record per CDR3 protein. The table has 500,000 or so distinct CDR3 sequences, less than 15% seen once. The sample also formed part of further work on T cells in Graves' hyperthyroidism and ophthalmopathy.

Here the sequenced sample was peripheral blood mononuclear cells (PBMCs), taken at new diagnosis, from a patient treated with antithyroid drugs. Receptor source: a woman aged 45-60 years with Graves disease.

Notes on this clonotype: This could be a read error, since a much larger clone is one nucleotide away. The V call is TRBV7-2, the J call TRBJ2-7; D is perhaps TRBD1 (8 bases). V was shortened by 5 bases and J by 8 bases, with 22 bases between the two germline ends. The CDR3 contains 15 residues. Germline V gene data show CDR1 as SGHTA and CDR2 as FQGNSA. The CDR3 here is CASSRRGGRGRQQYF. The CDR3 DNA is TGTGCCAGCAGCCGCAGGGGGGGCAGGGGGCGCCAGCAGTACTTC.

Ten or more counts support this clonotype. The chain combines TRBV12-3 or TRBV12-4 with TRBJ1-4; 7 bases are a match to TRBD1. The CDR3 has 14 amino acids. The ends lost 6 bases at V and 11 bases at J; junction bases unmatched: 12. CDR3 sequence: CASSPDRVVRKLFF. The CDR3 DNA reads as TGTGCCAGCAGCCCTGACAGGGTAGTGAGGAAACTGTTTTTT.

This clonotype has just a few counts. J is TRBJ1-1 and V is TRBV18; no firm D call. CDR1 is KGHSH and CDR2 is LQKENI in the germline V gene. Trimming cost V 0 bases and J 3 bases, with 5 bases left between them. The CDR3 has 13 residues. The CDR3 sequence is CASSPPADTEAFF. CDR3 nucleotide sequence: TGTGCCAGCTCACCACCCGCGGACACTGAAGCTTTCTTT.

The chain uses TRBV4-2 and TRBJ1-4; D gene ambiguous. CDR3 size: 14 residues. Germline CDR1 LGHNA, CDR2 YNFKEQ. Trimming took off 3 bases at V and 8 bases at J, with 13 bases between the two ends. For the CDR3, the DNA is TGTGCCAGCAGCCAGGCCCTGACGAGAGAAAAACTGTTTTTT. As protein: CASSQALTREKLFF.

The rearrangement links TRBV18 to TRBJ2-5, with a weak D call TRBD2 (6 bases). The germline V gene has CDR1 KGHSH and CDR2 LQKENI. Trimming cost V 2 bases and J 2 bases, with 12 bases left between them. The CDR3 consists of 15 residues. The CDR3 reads CASSPRGLPQETQYF. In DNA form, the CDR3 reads TGTGCCAGCTCACCAAGGGGACTGCCTCAAGAGACCCAGTACTTC.

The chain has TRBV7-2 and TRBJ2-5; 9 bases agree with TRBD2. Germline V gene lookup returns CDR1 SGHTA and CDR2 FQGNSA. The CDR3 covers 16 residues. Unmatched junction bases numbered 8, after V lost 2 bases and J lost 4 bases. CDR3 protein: CASSLQPAGGLETQYF. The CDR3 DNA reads TGTGCCAGCAGCTTACAACCGGCGGGGGGGCTAGAGACCCAGTACTTC.

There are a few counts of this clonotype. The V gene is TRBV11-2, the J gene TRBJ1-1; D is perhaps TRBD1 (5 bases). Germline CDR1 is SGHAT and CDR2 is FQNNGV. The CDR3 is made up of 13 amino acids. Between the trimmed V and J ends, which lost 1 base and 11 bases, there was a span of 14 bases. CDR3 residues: CASSLAGTSGAFF. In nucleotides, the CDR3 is TGTGCCAGCAGCTTAGCGGGGACCTCCGGTGCTTTCTTT.

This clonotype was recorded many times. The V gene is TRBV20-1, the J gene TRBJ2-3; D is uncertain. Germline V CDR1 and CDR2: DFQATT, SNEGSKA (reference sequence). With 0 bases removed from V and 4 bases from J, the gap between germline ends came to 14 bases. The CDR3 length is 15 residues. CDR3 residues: CSARDYSRSADTQYF. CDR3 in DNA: TGCAGTGCTAGAGATTACAGTCGTTCCGCAGATACGCAGTATTTT.

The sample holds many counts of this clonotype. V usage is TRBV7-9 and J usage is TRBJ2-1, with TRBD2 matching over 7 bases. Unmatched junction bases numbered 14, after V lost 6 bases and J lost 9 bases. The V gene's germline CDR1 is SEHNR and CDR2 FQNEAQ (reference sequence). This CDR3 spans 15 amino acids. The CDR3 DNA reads TGTGCCAGCAGGCTCACGGGGGAGGGCCGTCCTGAGCAGTTCTTC. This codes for CASRLTGEGRPEQFF. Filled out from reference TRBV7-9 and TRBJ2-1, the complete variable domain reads DTGVSQNPRHKITKRGQNVTFRCDPISEHNRLYWYRQTLGQGPEFLTYFQNEAQLEKSRLLSDRFSAERPKGSFSTLEIQRTEQGDSAMYLCASRLTGEGRPEQFFGPGTRLTVL.

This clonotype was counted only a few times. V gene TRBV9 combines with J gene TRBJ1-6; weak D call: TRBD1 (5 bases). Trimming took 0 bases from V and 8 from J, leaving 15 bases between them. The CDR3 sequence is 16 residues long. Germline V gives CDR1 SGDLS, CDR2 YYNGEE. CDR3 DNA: TGTGCCAGCAGCGTAGGATATGGGGCAGTTGATTCACCCCTCCACTTT. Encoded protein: CASSVGYGAVDSPLHF. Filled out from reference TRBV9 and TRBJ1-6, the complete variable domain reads DSGVTQTPKHLITATGQRVTLRCSPRSGDLSVYWYQQSLDQGLQFLIQYYNGEERAKGNILERFSAQQFPDLHSELNLSSLELGDSALYFCASSVGYGAVDSPLHFGNGTRLTVT.

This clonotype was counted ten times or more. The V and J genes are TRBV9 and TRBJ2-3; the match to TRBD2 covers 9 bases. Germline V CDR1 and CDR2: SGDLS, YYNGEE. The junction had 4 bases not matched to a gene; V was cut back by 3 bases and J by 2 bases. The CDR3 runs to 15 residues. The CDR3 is CASSAGTSLTDTQYF. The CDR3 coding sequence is TGTGCCAGCAGCGCCGGGACTAGCCTCACAGATACGCAGTATTTT.

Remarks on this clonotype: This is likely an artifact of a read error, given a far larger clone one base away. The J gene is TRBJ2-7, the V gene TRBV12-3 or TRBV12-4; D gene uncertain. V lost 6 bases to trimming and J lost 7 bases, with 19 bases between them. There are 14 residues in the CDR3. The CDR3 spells CASSLGSSYNEQYF. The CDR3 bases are TGTGCCAGCAGCCTCGGTAGCTCCTACAATGAGCAGTACTTC.

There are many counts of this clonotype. CDR3 sequence reads: CASSEGLGAGELFF. The CDR3 region has the DNA TGTGCCAGCAGTGAGGGACTAGGCGCCGGGGAGCTGTTTTTT. The V call is TRBV2, the J call TRBJ2-2; 8 positions match TRBD2. The CDR3 contains 14 residues. Trimming removed 3 bases from V and 6 bases from J; junction bases left unmatched: 3. CDR1 SNHLY and CDR2 FYNNEI come from the germline V gene. Together with reference TRBV2 and TRBJ2-2, the CDR3 gives the full variable domain: EPEVTQTPSHQVTQMGQEVILRCVPISNHLYFYWYRQILGQKVEFLVSFYNNEISEKSEIFDDQFSVERPDGSNFTLKIRSTKLEDSAMYFCASSEGLGAGELFFGEGSRLTVL.

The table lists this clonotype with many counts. The CDR3 sequence is CASSLMAGYSTGELFF. The CDR3 coding sequence is TGTGCCAGCAGTTTAATGGCGGGATACAGCACCGGGGAGCTGTTTTTT. The chain employs TRBV28 and TRBJ2-2; D might be TRBD2 (6 bases). Germline CDR1 is MDHEN and CDR2 is SYDVKM. V was pared by 2 bases and J by 4 bases, with 14 bases between. This CDR3 comprises 16 residues.

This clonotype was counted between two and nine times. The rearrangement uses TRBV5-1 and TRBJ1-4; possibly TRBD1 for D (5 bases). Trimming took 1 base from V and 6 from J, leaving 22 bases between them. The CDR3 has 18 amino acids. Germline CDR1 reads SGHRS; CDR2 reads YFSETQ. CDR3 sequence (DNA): TGCGCCAGCAGCTTGTGGTCCCCTCGCGGCAGGGCTGATGAAAAACTGTTTTTT. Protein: CASSLWSPRGRADEKLFF.

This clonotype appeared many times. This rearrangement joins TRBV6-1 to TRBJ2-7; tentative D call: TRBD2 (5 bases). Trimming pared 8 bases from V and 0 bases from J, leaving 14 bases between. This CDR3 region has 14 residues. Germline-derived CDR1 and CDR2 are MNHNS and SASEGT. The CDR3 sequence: CASLRSSASYEQYF. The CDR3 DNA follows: TGTGCCAGCTTGAGGAGTAGCGCCTCCTACGAGCAGTACTTC.

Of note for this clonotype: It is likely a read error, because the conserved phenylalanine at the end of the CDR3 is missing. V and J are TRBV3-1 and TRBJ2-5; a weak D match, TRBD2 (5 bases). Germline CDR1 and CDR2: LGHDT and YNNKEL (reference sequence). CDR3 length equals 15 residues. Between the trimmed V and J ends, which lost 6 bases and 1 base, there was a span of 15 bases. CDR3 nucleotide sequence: TGTGCCAGCAGTCTCACCCCGGGGTTCCAAGAGACCCAGTACTTG. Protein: CASSLTPGFQETQYL.

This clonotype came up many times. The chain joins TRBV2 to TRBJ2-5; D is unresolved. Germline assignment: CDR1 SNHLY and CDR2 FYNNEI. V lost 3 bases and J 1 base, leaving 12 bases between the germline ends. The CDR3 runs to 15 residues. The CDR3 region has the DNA TGTGCCAGCAGTGACCTCACCAAGATCCAAGAGACCCAGTACTTC. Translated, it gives CASSDLTKIQETQYF.

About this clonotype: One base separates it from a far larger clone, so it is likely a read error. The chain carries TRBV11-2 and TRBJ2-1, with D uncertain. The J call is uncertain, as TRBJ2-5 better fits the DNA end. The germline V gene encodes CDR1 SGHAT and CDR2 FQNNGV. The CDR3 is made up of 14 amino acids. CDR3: CASSLASAAETQYF. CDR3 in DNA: TGTGCCAGCAGCCTCGCGTCAGCCGCGGAGACCCAGTACTTC.

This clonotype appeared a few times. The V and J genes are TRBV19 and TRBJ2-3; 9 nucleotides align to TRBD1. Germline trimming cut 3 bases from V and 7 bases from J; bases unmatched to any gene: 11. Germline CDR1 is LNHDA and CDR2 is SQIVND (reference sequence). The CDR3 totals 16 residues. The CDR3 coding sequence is TGTGCCAGTAGTATGGCGTCCGGGACAGGGATCCATACGCAGTATTTT. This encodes CASSMASGTGIHTQYF. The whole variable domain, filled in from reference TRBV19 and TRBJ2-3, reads DGGITQSPKYLFRKEGQNVTLSCEQNLNHDAMYWYRQDPGQGLRLIYYSQIVNDFQKGDIAEGYSVSREKKESFPLTVTSAQKNPTAFYLCASSMASGTGIHTQYFGPGTRLTVL.

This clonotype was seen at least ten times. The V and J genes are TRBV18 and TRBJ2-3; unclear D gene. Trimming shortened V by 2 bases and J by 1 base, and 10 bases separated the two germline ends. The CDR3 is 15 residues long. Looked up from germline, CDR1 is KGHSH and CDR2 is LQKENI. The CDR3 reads CASSPIPDRTDTQYF. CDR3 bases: TGTGCCAGCTCACCAATTCCGGACCGCACAGATACGCAGTATTTT.

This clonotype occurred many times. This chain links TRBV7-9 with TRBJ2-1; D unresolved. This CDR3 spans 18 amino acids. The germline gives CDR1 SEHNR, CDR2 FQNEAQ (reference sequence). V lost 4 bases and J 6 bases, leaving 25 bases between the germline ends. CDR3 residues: CASSYRSTMAPSGNEQFF. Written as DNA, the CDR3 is TGTGCCAGCAGCTACCGGTCAACTATGGCACCCAGTGGCAATGAGCAGTTCTTC.

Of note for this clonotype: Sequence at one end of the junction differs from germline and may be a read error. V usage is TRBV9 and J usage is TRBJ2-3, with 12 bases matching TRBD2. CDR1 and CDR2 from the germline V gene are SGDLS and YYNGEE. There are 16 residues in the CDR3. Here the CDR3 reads CASSVVTSGSTDTRYF. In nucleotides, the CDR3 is TGTGCCAGCAGCGTTGTGACTAGCGGGAGCACAGATACGCGGTATTTT. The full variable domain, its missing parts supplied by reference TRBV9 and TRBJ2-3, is DSGVTQTPKHLITATGQRVTLRCSPRSGDLSVYWYQQSLDQGLQFLIQYYNGEERAKGNILERFSAQQFPDLHSELNLSSLELGDSALYFCASSVVTSGSTDTRYFGPGTRLTVL.

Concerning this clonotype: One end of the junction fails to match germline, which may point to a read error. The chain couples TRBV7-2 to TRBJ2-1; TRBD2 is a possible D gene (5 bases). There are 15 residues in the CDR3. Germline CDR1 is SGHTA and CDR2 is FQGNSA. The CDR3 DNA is TGTGCCAGCAGCCCGGGCGCTAGCTCCTACAATGAGCAGTGCTTC. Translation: CASSPGASSYNEQCF.

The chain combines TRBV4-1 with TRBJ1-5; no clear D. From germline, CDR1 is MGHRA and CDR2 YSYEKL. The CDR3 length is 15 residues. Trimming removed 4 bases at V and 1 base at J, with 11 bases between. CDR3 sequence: CASSPSPLSNQPQHF. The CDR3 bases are TGCGCCAGCAGCCCTTCCCCCCTGAGCAATCAGCCCCAGCATTTT.

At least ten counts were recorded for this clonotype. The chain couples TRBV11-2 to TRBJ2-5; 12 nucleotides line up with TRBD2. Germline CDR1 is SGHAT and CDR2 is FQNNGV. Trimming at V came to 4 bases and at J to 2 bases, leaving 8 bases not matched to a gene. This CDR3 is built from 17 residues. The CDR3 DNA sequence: TGTGCCAGCAGCTCGACTAGCGGGAGATGGGGACAAGAGACCCAGTACTTC. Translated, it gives CASSSTSGRWGQETQYF.

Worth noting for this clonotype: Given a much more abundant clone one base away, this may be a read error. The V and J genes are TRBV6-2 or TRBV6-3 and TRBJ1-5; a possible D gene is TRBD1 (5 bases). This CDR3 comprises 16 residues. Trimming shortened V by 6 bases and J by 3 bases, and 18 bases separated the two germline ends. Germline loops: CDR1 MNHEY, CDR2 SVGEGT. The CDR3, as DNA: TGTGCCAGCAGAGGACTCCTTCCAGGGATCAATCAGCCCCAGCATTTT. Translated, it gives CASRGLLPGINQPQHF.

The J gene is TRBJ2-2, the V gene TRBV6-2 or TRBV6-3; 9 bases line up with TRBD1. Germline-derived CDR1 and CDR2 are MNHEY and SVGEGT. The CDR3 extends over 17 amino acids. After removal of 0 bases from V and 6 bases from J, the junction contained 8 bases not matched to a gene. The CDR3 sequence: CASSYSRDREGAGELFF. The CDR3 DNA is TGTGCCAGCAGTTACTCGAGGGACAGGGAAGGGGCCGGGGAGCTGTTTTTT.